A selection of T cell receptor beta chains follows, all from one sample in a study of blood T cell repertoires in COVID-19. The protocol was immunoSEQ multiplex PCR, while the TCRdb copy is restricted to in-frame clones and leaves out a portion. The data show 100,000 or so clones, with nearly 90% seen just once and approximately 2% held by the top ten. The sequenced sample consisted of peripheral blood. These TCRs come from a man aged 45 to 65 with active COVID-19. Each CDR3 is given with its conserved first and last residue. The D gene is left open where the match is weak. Clone size, where shown, is once, few, many, or a class for clones that have expanded.

J | V | size | D | CDR3 | DNA
TRBJ1-6 | TRBV7-2 | . | . | CASSLPGALHF | TGTGCCAGCAGCCTCCCGGGGGCCCTCCACTTT
TRBJ1-2 | TRBV21-1 | once | . | CASSTRLRTF | TGTGCCAGCAGCACTAGGCTCCGCACCTTC
TRBJ2-5 | TRBV5-6 | . | TRBD1 | CASSFPTGRDPKRTQYF | TGTGCCAGCAGCTTCCCGACAGGGAGAGACCCTAAGAGGACCCAGTACTTC
TRBJ2-5 | TRBV7-2 | . | . | CASSLASGDVQETQYF | TGTGCCAGCAGCTTAGCGTCAGGGGACGTTCAAGAGACCCAGTACTTC
TRBJ2-7 | TRBV5-3 | . | . | CARSLGGNEQYF | TGTGCCAGAAGCTTGGGAGGAAACGAGCAGTACTTC
TRBJ2-7 | TRBV7-2 | . | TRBD2 | CASSLGLAGGAYEQYF | TGTGCCAGCAGCCTGGGACTAGCGGGGGGCGCCTACGAGCAGTACTTC
TRBJ2-3 | TRBV7-9 | . | TRBD2 | CASSWWTSGGAPDTQYF | TGTGCCAGCAGCTGGTGGACTAGCGGGGGGGCACCAGATACGCAGTATTTT
TRBJ2-3 | TRBV3-1/TRBV3-2 | . | TRBD2 | CASSTLAGGPDTQYF | TGTGCCAGCAGCACACTAGCGGGGGGTCCAGATACGCAGTATTTT
TRBJ1-6 | TRBV2 | . | . | CASRKGLGNSPLHF | TGTGCCAGCAGGAAGGGGTTAGGTAATTCACCCCTCCACTTT
TRBJ1-2 | TRBV9 | . | . | CASSVQGGYGYTF | TGTGCCAGCAGCGTACAGGGTGGCTATGGCTACACCTTC
TRBJ2-1 | TRBV5-5 | . | . | CATSGVADEQFF | TGTGCCACCTCTGGGGTAGCGGATGAGCAGTTCTTC
TRBJ2-1 | TRBV6-5 | . | TRBD2 | CASSSGGLYNEQFF | TGTGCCAGCAGCTCGGGGGGGCTCTACAATGAGCAGTTCTTC
TRBJ2-3 | TRBV10-3 | . | . | CAISDAGGSPTDTQYF | TGTGCCATCAGTGATGCTGGTGGTAGTCCCACAGATACGCAGTATTTT
TRBJ2-3 | TRBV6-4 | . | TRBD2 | CASSLLAGTDTQYF | TGTGCCAGCAGTCTACTAGCGGGGACAGATACGCAGTATTTT
TRBJ2-5 | TRBV9 | . | TRBD2 | CASSVGPVAGETQYF | TGTGCCAGCAGCGTGGGCCCAGTAGCGGGAGAGACCCAGTACTTC
TRBJ2-1 | TRBV7-2 | . | TRBD2 | CASSFGGSSGGNEQFF | TGTGCCAGCAGCTTCGGCGGAAGTAGCGGGGGAAATGAGCAGTTCTTC
TRBJ2-2 | TRBV3-1/TRBV3-2 | . | TRBD2 | CASKRREGTGELFF | TGTGCCAGCAAACGGAGGGAGGGGACCGGGGAGCTGTTTTTT
TRBJ2-1 | TRBV12-3/TRBV12-4 | once | . | CASRLDFNNEQFF | TGTGCCAGCAGGCTGGACTTTAACAATGAGCAGTTCTTC
TRBJ1-5 | TRBV3-1/TRBV3-2 | . | . | CASSPTLGREPQHF | TGTGCCAGCAGCCCGACTTTGGGGAGGGAGCCCCAGCATTTT
TRBJ2-7 | TRBV4-1 | . | TRBD1 | CASSSGTGELEQYF | TGCGCCAGCAGCTCCGGGACAGGGGAACTCGAGCAGTACTTC
TRBJ1-2 | TRBV24-1 | . | TRBD1 | CATSPRDRGYGYTF | TGTGCCACCAGTCCCCGGGACAGGGGGTATGGCTACACCTTC
TRBJ2-7 | TRBV10-3 | once | . | CAISESRYVQYF | TGTGCCATCAGTGAGTCCAGGTATGTGCAGTACTTC
TRBJ2-1 | TRBV5-1 | . | TRBD1 | CASGTGNTYNEQFF | TGCGCCAGCGGGACAGGGAATACCTACAATGAGCAGTTCTTC
TRBJ1-4 | TRBV4-1 | few | . | CASSQDRGVANEKLFF | TGCGCCAGCAGCCAAGATCGGGGGGTAGCTAATGAAAAACTGTTTTTT
TRBJ2-7 | TRBV4-1 | few | TRBD1 | CASSQDRGSEQYF | TGCGCCAGCAGCCAAGACAGGGGGAGTGAGCAGTACTTC
TRBJ2-2 | TRBV6-1 | . | . | CASSERDISNTGELFF | TGTGCCAGCAGTGAAAGGGACATTTCGAACACCGGGGAGCTGTTTTTT
TRBJ2-1 | TRBV6-6 | . | TRBD2 | CASSRNRGGVIPYNEQFF | TGTGCCAGCAGTCGAAACCGTGGGGGGGTGATTCCCTACAATGAGCAGTTCTTC
TRBJ1-3 | TRBV5-6 | . | . | CASSLGLSGNTIYF | TGTGCCAGCAGCTTGGGACTCTCTGGAAACACCATATATTTT
TRBJ2-6 | TRBV10-3 | once | TRBD1 | CAISDQGALGANVLTF | TGTGCCATCAGTGACCAGGGGGCGCTTGGGGCCAACGTCCTGACTTTC
TRBJ1-2 | TRBV28 | once | TRBD1 | CASSLRDSPIPYGYTF | TGTGCCAGCAGTTTACGGGACAGTCCTATCCCCTATGGCTACACCTTC
TRBJ2-1 | TRBV5-1 | . | TRBD2 | CASSLDSGGHNEQFF | TGCGCCAGCAGCTTGGATAGCGGGGGCCATAATGAGCAGTTCTTC
TRBJ2-1 | TRBV27 | . | TRBD1 | CASSGQGGEFF | TGTGCCAGCAGCGGACAGGGGGGGGAGTTCTTC
TRBJ1-1 | TRBV5-5 | . | TRBD1 | CASSPQGYEAFF | TGTGCCAGCAGCCCACAGGGGTATGAAGCTTTCTTT
TRBJ2-5 | TRBV6-2/TRBV6-3 | . | . | CASSYSEGRSQETQYF | TGTGCCAGCAGTTACTCGGAGGGGCGCTCCCAAGAGACCCAGTACTTC
TRBJ1-3 | TRBV7-9 | . | . | CASSVQGEGNTIYF | TGTGCCAGCAGCGTACAGGGTGAGGGAAACACCATATATTTT
TRBJ2-1 | TRBV6-6 | . | . | CASSYLGGAEQFF | TGTGCCAGCAGTTACTTAGGAGGTGCTGAGCAGTTCTTC
TRBJ1-6 | TRBV9 | once | TRBD1 | CASSVGQGGSPLHF | TGTGCCAGCAGCGTGGGACAGGGAGGGTCACCCCTCCACTTT
TRBJ2-1 | TRBV5-6 | . | TRBD2 | CASSLAQRDRIRSYNEQFF | TGTGCCAGCAGCTTGGCCCAGCGGGATCGGATCCGCTCCTACAATGAGCAGTTCTTC
TRBJ1-4 | TRBV5-5 | . | TRBD1 | CASSLQGAATNEKLFF | TGTGCCAGCAGCTTACAGGGGGCTGCAACTAATGAAAAACTGTTTTTT
TRBJ2-1 | TRBV9 | . | . | CASSVYSSGYNEQFF | TGTGCCAGCAGCGTATACTCAAGCGGTTACAATGAGCAGTTCTTC
TRBJ1-1 | TRBV7-9 | once | . | CASSLDQGNTEAFF | TGTGCCAGCAGCTTAGATCAGGGGAACACTGAAGCTTTCTTT
TRBJ1-5 | TRBV7-2 | once | . | CASSSQPGGQPQHF | TGTGCCAGCAGCTCACAGCCGGGAGGGCAGCCCCAGCATTTT
TRBJ1-4 | TRBV6-6 | . | . | CASLRTRNEKLFF | TGTGCCAGCCTCCGGACTCGGAATGAAAAACTGTTTTTT
TRBJ2-7 | TRBV27 | . | . | CASSSQFRSTYEQYF | TGTGCCAGCAGTTCCCAGTTCAGATCCACCTACGAGCAGTACTTC
TRBJ1-3 | TRBV19 | . | . | CASTTSGAFSGNTIYF | TGTGCCAGTACAACATCAGGGGCCTTCTCTGGAAACACCATATATTTT
TRBJ2-5 | TRBV2 | . | TRBD2 | CASKPLFRDYSRGETQYF | TGTGCCAGCAAGCCTCTCTTCCGGGACTACTCTCGTGGGGAGACCCAGTACTTC
TRBJ1-1 | TRBV5-6 | once | . | CASSKGSWTEAFF | TGTGCCAGCAGCAAAGGGAGTTGGACTGAAGCTTTCTTT
TRBJ1-5 | TRBV29-1 | few | TRBD1 | CSVATGGVDQPQHF | TGCAGCGTTGCCACAGGGGGGGTGGATCAGCCCCAGCATTTT
TRBJ2-7 | TRBV12-5 | . | . | CASGLIGVSYEQYF | TGTGCTAGTGGTTTGATCGGGGTTAGCTACGAGCAGTACTTC